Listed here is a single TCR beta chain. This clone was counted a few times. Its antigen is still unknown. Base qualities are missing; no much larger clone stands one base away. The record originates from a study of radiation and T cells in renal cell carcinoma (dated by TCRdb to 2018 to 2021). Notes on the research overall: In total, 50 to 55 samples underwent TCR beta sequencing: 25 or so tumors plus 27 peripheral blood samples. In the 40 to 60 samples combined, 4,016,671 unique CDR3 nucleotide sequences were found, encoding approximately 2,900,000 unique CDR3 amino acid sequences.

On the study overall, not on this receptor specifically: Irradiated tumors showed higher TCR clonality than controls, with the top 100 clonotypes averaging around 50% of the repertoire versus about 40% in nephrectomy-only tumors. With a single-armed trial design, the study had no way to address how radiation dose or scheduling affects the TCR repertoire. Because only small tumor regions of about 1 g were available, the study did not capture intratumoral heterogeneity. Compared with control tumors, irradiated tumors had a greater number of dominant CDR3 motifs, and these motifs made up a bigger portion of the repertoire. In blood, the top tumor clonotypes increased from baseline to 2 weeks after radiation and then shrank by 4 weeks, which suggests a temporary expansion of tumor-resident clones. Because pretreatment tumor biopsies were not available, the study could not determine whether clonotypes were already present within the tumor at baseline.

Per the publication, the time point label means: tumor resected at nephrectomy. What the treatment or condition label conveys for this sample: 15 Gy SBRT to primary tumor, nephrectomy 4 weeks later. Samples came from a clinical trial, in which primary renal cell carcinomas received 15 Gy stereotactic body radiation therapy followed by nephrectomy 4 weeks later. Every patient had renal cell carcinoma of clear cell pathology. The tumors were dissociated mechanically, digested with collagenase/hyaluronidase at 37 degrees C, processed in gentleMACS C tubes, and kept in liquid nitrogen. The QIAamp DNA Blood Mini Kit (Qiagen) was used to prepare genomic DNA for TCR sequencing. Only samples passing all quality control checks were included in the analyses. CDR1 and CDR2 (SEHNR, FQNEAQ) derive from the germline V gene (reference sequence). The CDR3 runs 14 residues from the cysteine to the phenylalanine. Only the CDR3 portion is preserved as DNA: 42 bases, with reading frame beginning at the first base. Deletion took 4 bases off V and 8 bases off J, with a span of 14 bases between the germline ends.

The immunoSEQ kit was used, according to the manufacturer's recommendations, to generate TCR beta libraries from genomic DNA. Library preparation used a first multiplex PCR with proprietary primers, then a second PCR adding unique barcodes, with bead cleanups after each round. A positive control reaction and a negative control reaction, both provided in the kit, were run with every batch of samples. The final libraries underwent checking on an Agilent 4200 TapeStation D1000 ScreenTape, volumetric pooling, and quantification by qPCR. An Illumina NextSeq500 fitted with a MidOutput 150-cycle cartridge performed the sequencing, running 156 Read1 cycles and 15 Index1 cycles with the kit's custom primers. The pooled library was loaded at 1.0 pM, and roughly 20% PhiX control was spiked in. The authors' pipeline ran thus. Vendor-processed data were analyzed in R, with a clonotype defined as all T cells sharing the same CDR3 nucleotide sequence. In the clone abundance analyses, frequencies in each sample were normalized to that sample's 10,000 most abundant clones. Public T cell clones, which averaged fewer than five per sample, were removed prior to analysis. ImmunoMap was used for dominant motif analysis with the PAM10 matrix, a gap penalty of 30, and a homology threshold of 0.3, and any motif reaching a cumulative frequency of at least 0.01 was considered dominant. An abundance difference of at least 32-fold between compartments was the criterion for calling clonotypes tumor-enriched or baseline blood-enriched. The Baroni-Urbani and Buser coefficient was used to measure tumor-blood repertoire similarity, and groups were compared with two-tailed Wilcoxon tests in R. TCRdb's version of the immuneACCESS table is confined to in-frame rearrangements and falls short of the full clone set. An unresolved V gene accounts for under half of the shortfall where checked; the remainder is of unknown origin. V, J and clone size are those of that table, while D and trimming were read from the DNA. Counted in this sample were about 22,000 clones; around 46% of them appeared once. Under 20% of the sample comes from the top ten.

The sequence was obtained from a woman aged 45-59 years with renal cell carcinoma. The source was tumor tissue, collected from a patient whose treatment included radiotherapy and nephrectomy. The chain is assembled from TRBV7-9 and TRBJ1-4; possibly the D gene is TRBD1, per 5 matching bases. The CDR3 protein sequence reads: CASSSGRLGEKLFF. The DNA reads TGTGCCAGCAGCTCAGGGAGGTTGGGGGAAAAACTGTTTTTT.